This T cell receptor (beta chain) was sequenced during a study of cytomegalovirus exposure and HLA in healthy donors. Trimming shortened V by 5 bases and J by 5 bases, and 12 bases separated the two germline ends. Germline V CDR1 and CDR2: MNHNS, SASEGT. The CDR3 length is 13 residues. Primers for the PCR totalled 60 Vbeta and 13 Jbeta. TCRdb's table, derived via immunoSEQ multiplex PCR, lists solely in-frame clones and lacks some. The table includes some 100,000 clones, roughly 63% detected once. The source of this sequence is a woman in her seventies in good health and CMV-seropositive. The sequencing input was PBMCs. The V and J genes are TRBV6-1 and TRBJ1-2; D might be TRBD1 (5 bases). The CDR3 DNA follows: TGTGCCAGCAGTCCCTCACAGGTATATGGCTACACCTTC. It codes for CASSPSQVYGYTF.